The clone carrying this T cell receptor beta chain was observed once. The antigen is unknown. The protocol was immunoSEQ multiplex PCR, while the TCRdb copy is restricted to in-frame clones and leaves out a portion. This sample has 95,000 to 120,000 clones, with roughly nine tenths found just once. The germline gives CDR1 WSHSY, CDR2 SAAADI. Trimming took off 3 bases at V and 8 bases at J, with 22 bases between the two ends. The length of the CDR3 is 16 residues. The data derive from a study of a mutant IDH1 vaccine in newly diagnosed glioma. Turning to the study itself: Patients were given eight vaccinations, scheduled in weeks 1, 3, 5, 7, 11, 15, 19 and 23. Radiotherapy, temozolomide, or both had been given previously, and both were given to most. The treated group averaged approximately 42 years old and was roughly 60% male, approximately 38% female.

Time point here: week 11, during vaccination. The investigators gave 300 ug of mutant IDH1 20-mer peptide in each vaccine dose, together with topical imiquimod. The astrocytomas were IDH1-mutant, ATRX-negative, and WHO grade 3 or 4. Here the sequenced sample was PBMCs, taken from a glioma patient whose treatment included an IDH1 peptide vaccine. The J gene is TRBJ1-2, the V gene TRBV10-2; D remains unclear. This receptor was identified in a woman between 50 and 59 years old with glioma. The CDR3 region is CASSEVRTPPALGYTF. The CDR3 region has the DNA TGCGCCAGCAGTGAAGTCCGGACGCCTCCAGCCCTGGGCTACACCTTC.